The 12 T cell receptor beta chains reported below all come from one sample, sequenced in a study of STAT5B mutations in CD4+ large granular lymphocyte leukemia. TCRdb's table, derived via immunoSEQ multiplex PCR, lists solely in-frame clones and lacks some. This table has about 21,000 clones, 70% to 85% appearing once. The sequenced material came from CD4+ T cells from blood buffy coats. The receptor source for this set is a human donor in good health.

This rearrangement joins TRBV11-2 to TRBJ2-3; TRBD2 matches 7 bases. After removal of 0 bases from V and 2 bases from J, the junction contained 5 bases not matched to a gene. Germline lookup yields CDR1 SGHAT and CDR2 FQNNGV. The CDR3 extends over 16 amino acids. The CDR3 DNA reads TGTGCCAGCAGCTTAGATGTGAGCGGGATCACAGATACGCAGTATTTT. Its protein product is CASSLDVSGITDTQYF.

This chain connects TRBV30 to TRBJ1-2, with a tentative D call TRBD1 (5 bases). The CDR3 runs to 12 residues. CDR1 and CDR2 from the germline V gene are GTSNPN and SVGIG (reference sequence). Deletions cut 5 bases from V and 8 bases from J, with 15 bases between. The CDR3 protein is CAWGSGGSGYTF. In nucleotides, the CDR3 is TGTGCCTGGGGGAGCGGGGGTTCGGGCTACACCTTC.

V usage is TRBV19 and J usage is TRBJ2-6; 7 nucleotides match TRBD2. Germline CDR1 reads LNHDA; CDR2 reads SQIVND (reference sequence). Germline trimming cut 0 bases from V and 4 bases from J; bases unmatched to any gene: 9. The CDR3 extends over 18 amino acids. In DNA form, the CDR3 reads TGTGCCAGTAGTATAGAGGTGGGGGGAGGGTTCGGGGCCAACGTCCTGACTTTC. Translating it yields CASSIEVGGGFGANVLTF.

The sample holds a few counts of this clone. The V call is TRBV13, the J call TRBJ1-2; 7 bases map to TRBD1. Unmatched junction bases numbered 4, after V lost 1 base and J lost 8 bases. Germline V CDR1 and CDR2: PRHDT, FYEKMQ (reference sequence). The CDR3 length is 13 residues. This CDR3 reads CASSLEQGRGYTF. The CDR3 region has the DNA TGTGCCAGCAGCTTAGAACAGGGGAGAGGCTACACCTTC.

The V and J genes are TRBV6-5 and TRBJ2-7; TRBD2 matches at 14 bases. This CDR3 comprises 14 residues. Per the germline V gene, CDR1 is MNHEY and CDR2 is SVGAGI. V gave up 6 bases and J gave up 5 bases; unmatched junction bases: 3. CDR3 residues: CASRGLAGVHEQYF. The CDR3 nucleotides are TGTGCCAGCAGGGGACTAGCGGGAGTCCACGAGCAGTACTTC.

This clone appeared a few times. J is TRBJ2-1 and V is TRBV11-3, with D possibly TRBD2 on 6 matching bases. V was cut by 0 bases and J by 4 bases, with 16 bases left in between. This CDR3 spans 17 amino acids. Germline assignment: CDR1 SGHNT and CDR2 YENEEA. The CDR3 sequence is CASSLEAEGQGYNEQFF. The CDR3 DNA follows: TGTGCCAGCAGCTTAGAGGCGGAGGGGCAGGGTTACAATGAGCAGTTCTTC.

Only one count was recorded for this clone. This chain joins TRBV9 and TRBJ2-3; a possible D gene is TRBD2 (6 bases). Germline V lookup: CDR1 SGDLS, CDR2 YYNGEE. The CDR3 is made up of 16 amino acids. V lost 0 bases and J lost 1, with 12 bases in between. The CDR3 DNA sequence: TGTGCCAGCAGCGTAGCACTAGCTGGGGGCACAGATACGCAGTATTTT. It is translated as CASSVALAGGTDTQYF. The full variable domain, completed using reference TRBV9 and TRBJ2-3, is DSGVTQTPKHLITATGQRVTLRCSPRSGDLSVYWYQQSLDQGLQFLIQYYNGEERAKGNILERFSAQQFPDLHSELNLSSLELGDSALYFCASSVALAGGTDTQYFGPGTRLTVL.

The V call is TRBV27, the J call TRBJ1-1; D perhaps matches TRBD1 (6 bases). Germline V gene data show CDR1 as MNHEY and CDR2 as SMNVEV (reference sequence). The CDR3 consists of 13 residues. Between the trimmed V and J ends, which lost 6 bases and 0 bases, there was a span of 8 bases. DNA of the CDR3: TGTGCCAGCAGAACAGGGTTGAACACTGAAGCTTTCTTT. Translated: CASRTGLNTEAFF.

In its sample, this clone was seen a few times. The rearrangement links TRBV29-1 to TRBJ1-3; 7 nucleotides align to TRBD1. In germline, CDR1 is SQVTM, CDR2 ANQGSEA. Losses at the gene ends were 5 bases for V and 3 bases for J; bases not matched to a gene: 7. This CDR3 comprises 14 residues. CDR3 DNA: TGCAGCGTTACAGGGGCGACTTTTGGAAACACCATATATTTT. Its protein is CSVTGATFGNTIYF.

The V gene is TRBV19, the J gene TRBJ1-1; a weak D match, TRBD1 (5 bases). Deletions cut 3 bases from V and 5 bases from J, with 13 bases between. This CDR3 is built from 14 residues. CDR1 and CDR2 from the germline V gene are LNHDA and SQIVND (reference sequence). CDR3 bases: TGTGCCAGTAGTATGGGGGGGAGTGGGACTGAAGCTTTCTTT. It translates to CASSMGGSGTEAFF.

V is TRBV5-8 and J is TRBJ1-3; D not certain. CDR3 length: 15 amino acids. V was cut by 4 bases and J by 2 bases, with 13 bases left in between. CDR1 and CDR2 (germline): SGHTS, YDEGEE. CDR3 coding DNA: TGTGCCAGCAGCACACCGAGGTTCACTGGAAACACCATATATTTT. Its translation is CASSTPRFTGNTIYF.

The chain uses TRBV20-1 and TRBJ2-3; D perhaps matches TRBD2 (5 bases). There are 11 residues in the CDR3. Germline V lookup: CDR1 DFQATT, CDR2 SNEGSKA (reference sequence). V was shortened by 5 bases and J by 8 bases, with 11 bases between the two germline ends. This chain's CDR3 is CSADTSGTQYF. DNA of the CDR3: TGCAGTGCTGACACTAGTGGTACGCAGTATTTT.